The 7 T cell receptor beta chains given below trace back to one sample, sequenced in a study of cytomegalovirus exposure and HLA in healthy donors. Primers included in the PCR were 60 Vbeta and 13 Jbeta primers. The method was immunoSEQ multiplex PCR; TCRdb's version includes in-frame clones alone and lacks a portion of them. The sample carries some 130,000 clones, around 85% recorded once. Material for sequencing was PBMCs. The receptors were sampled from a boy younger than 18 in good health and CMV-seronegative.

V usage is TRBV4-2 and J usage is TRBJ1-2; 8 bases fit TRBD1. The CDR3 has 15 residues. Germline loops: CDR1 LGHNA, CDR2 YNFKEQ. V gave up 2 bases and J gave up 2 bases; unmatched junction bases: 4. The CDR3: CASSQLDRGNYGYTF. In DNA form, the CDR3 reads TGTGCCAGCAGCCAACTCGACAGGGGCAACTATGGCTACACCTTC.

The genes are TRBV5-1 and TRBJ2-5, with a weak D call TRBD2 (5 bases). Matching the DNA end better, TRBJ2-7 makes the J call doubtful. Germline assignment: CDR1 SGHRS and CDR2 YFSETQ. This CDR3 is 11 amino acids long. CDR3 region: CASGSSYEQYF. CDR3 bases: TGCGCCAGCGGGAGCTCCTACGAGCAGTACTTC.

The chain combines TRBV5-4 with TRBJ1-1; D is perhaps TRBD1 (6 bases). V was trimmed by 2 bases and J by 3 bases, leaving 11 bases between them. The CDR3 has 14 residues. Germline V gives CDR1 SGHNT, CDR2 YYREEE (reference sequence). The CDR3 here is CASSFGQIYTEAFF. The CDR3 DNA reads TGTGCCAGCAGCTTTGGACAGATTTACACTGAAGCTTTCTTT.

The CDR3 sequence: CASSSGGAGSSYEQYF. For the CDR3, the DNA is TGTGCCAGCAGCTCCGGAGGGGCAGGGAGCTCCTACGAGCAGTACTTC. This chain links TRBV5-4 with TRBJ2-7; possibly TRBD2 for D (6 bases). Trimming took off 3 bases at V and 0 bases at J, with 16 bases between the two ends. CDR3 length: 16 residues. Germline lookup yields CDR1 SGHNT and CDR2 YYREEE (reference sequence).

The chain combines TRBV5-1 with TRBJ1-1; possible D gene TRBD1, 5 bases. Germline V gene sequence: CDR1 SGHRS, CDR2 YFSETQ. Trimming took 1 base from V and 4 from J, leaving 14 bases between them. The CDR3 consists of 15 residues. The CDR3 here is CASSLFEGEATEAFF. DNA of the CDR3: TGCGCCAGCAGCTTGTTCGAAGGGGAGGCCACTGAAGCTTTCTTT.

This chain links TRBV2 with TRBJ2-3, with D perhaps TRBD1 (6 bases). V lost 6 bases to trimming and J lost 0 bases, with 10 bases between them. Germline V gene lookup returns CDR1 SNHLY and CDR2 FYNNEI. The CDR3 has 14 residues. CDR3 bases: TGTGCCAGCAGCCCCGGGACAAGCACAGATACGCAGTATTTT. This gives the protein CASSPGTSTDTQYF.

In DNA, the CDR3 is TGTGCCAGCAGCATGGGACTGGGCACAGATACGCAGTATTTT. Translated, it gives CASSMGLGTDTQYF. The V gene is TRBV7-2, the J gene TRBJ2-3; D might be TRBD2 (6 bases). The germline gives CDR1 SGHTA, CDR2 FQGNSA. Trimming took off 5 bases at V and 1 base at J, with 10 bases between the two ends. This CDR3 has 14 amino acids.